This TCR beta chain was recorded in a study of cytomegalovirus exposure and HLA in healthy donors. Study outcomes and limitations: With DRB1 most and HLA-C fewest, TCR association rates differed between HLA loci in a later analysis. Most TCR sequences were rare, but some public TCRs occurred in many donors.

The PCR was carried out with 60 Vbeta primers and 13 Jbeta primers. The method was immunoSEQ multiplex PCR; TCRdb's version includes in-frame clones alone and lacks a portion of them. The sample includes 110,000 or so clones, around 77% of them seen just once. This clone was detected only once. The antigen remains unidentified. With 6 bases clipped from V and 4 bases from J, the junction kept 3 bases outside the gene matches. CDR3 length: 14 amino acids. Germline V gene sequence: CDR1 MNHEY, CDR2 SVGAGI. The rearrangement uses TRBV6-5 and TRBJ2-3; TRBD2 matches 11 bases. The receptor was derived from a man in his fifties or sixties in good health and CMV-seropositive. The sample consisted of PBMCs. The CDR3 DNA follows: TGTGCCAGCAGGCCGGGACTAGCGGCAGATACGCAGTATTTT. Protein: CASRPGLAADTQYF.